This TCR beta chain was sequenced for a study of patients and donors after allogeneic stem cell transplantation. TCRdb ran MiXCR on the RT-PCR reads and lists one entry per CDR3 protein. The sample lists about 110,000 distinct CDR3 sequences; less than 45% were seen once. In this sample, this clonotype turned up many times. Per germline, CDR1 SGHDT and CDR2 YYEEEE. CDR3 length: 15 residues. Trimming took 3 bases from V and 2 from J, leaving 14 bases between them. The chain links TRBV5-6 to TRBJ1-2; TRBD1 is a possible D gene (6 bases). This clonotype was sampled from a human donor who was either an allogeneic HSCT recipient or a stem cell or donor lymphocyte infusion donor (not recorded which). It is not recorded whose cells these are; they may come from a transplant donor. The source material was blood, either unsorted or a sorted T cell fraction (not recorded which). The DNA of the CDR3 is TGTGCCAGCAGCTCTCTTACAGGGAGGAACTATGGCTACACCTTC. As protein: CASSSLTGRNYGYTF.